The TCR beta chain described here comes from a study of cytomegalovirus exposure and HLA in healthy donors. In the study overall: Roughly 80% of 300 to 450 genotyped donors fell in the Caucasian-associated ancestry cluster. Study-level findings and limits: A missense DCLRE1C variant was associated with V- and J-gene trimming of TCR beta chains in a later analysis, and an independent cohort replicated the association. Immune exposure information available was restricted to CMV serostatus. Sequencing likely produced, as an artifact, a cluster of highly shared sequence variants.

13 Jbeta primers and 60 Vbeta primers were used for the PCR. Clones were read by immunoSEQ multiplex PCR, and TCRdb kept only the in-frame ones, dropping some. There are about 150,000 clones in the sample; almost 75% occur only once, and roughly 5.4% lies in the top ten. The table lists this clone with a count of one. The antigen is not known. Germline V gives CDR1 LNHDA, CDR2 SQIVND (reference sequence). Trimming cost V 7 bases and J 7 bases, with 12 bases left between them. The CDR3 sequence is 12 residues long. Sample: PBMCs. This TCR was sampled from a young woman in good health and CMV-seropositive. This chain uses TRBV19 with TRBJ2-3; TRBD2 might be the D (5 bases). CDR3: CASTGGWNTQYF. Written as DNA, the CDR3 is TGTGCCAGTACTGGCGGGTGGAATACGCAGTATTTT.